This TCR beta chain was found in a study of OX40 agonist ivuxolimab in advanced cancers. Overall study: Eligibility admitted prior anti-PD-1, anti-PD-L1 or anti-CTLA-4 therapy; around 41% had some.

Regarding this clone: What it binds is unknown.

Sequencing was performed with immunoSEQ multiplex PCR; in TCRdb, only in-frame clones are kept and a portion is missing. The profile shows 55,000 to 70,000 clones, about 84% of them singletons. General observations from the study: With doses of 0.1-3.0 mg/kg, partial responders showed among the lowest clonal expansion. Among T cells, CD8+ cells averaged more expanded clones than CD4+ cells. There was clonal expansion of CD4+ and CD8+ blood T cells by week 6 at 0.1 to 3.0 mg/kg.

V was trimmed by 4 bases and J by 1 base, leaving 3 bases between them. This CDR3 comprises 12 residues. The germline V gene encodes CDR1 WSHSY and CDR2 SAAADI. The source material was CD4+ or CD8+ T cells sorted from blood, sampled in a trial of the OX40 agonist ivuxolimab. J is TRBJ2-3 and V is TRBV10-2, with D unresolved. This clonotype was obtained from an adult with an advanced solid tumor such as melanoma, head and neck, liver or kidney cancer. CDR3 protein: CASSAGTDTQYF. Here the CDR3 DNA reads TGCGCCAGCAGTGCCGGCACAGATACGCAGTATTTT.